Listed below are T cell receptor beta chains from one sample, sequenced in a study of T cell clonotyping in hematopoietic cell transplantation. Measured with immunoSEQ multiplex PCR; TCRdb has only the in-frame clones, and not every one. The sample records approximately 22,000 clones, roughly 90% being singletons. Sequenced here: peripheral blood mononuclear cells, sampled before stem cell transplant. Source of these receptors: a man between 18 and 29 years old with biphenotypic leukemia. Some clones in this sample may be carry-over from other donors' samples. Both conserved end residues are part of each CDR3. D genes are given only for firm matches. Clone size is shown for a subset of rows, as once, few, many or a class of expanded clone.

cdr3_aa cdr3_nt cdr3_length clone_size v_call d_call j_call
CASSPGLTNTEAFF TGTGCTAGCAGCCCGGGCCTCACGAACACTGAAGCTTTCTTT 14 NA TRBV7-7 NA TRBJ1-1
CASSDTGGPYEQYF TGTGCCAGCAGTGACACAGGGGGTCCCTACGAGCAGTACTTC 14 NA TRBV25-1 TRBD1 TRBJ2-7
CASRPETGEGFYGYTF TGTGCCAGCAGGCCCGAGACAGGGGAGGGATTTTATGGCTACACCTTC 16 NA TRBV5-4 TRBD1 TRBJ1-2
CASSYASGGAGEKLFF TGTGCCAGCAGTTACGCTTCAGGGGGCGCCGGTGAAAAACTGTTTTTT 16 NA TRBV6-5 TRBD1 TRBJ1-4
CASSLGSENQPQHF TGTGCCAGCAGCTTAGGGTCAGAGAATCAGCCCCAGCATTTT 14 NA TRBV13 NA TRBJ1-5
CASSTGTISTDTQYF TGTGCCAGCAGTACCGGGACTATTAGCACAGATACGCAGTATTTT 15 NA TRBV27 TRBD2 TRBJ2-3
CAWSDVAYEQYF TGTGCCTGGAGTGACGTAGCCTACGAGCAGTACTTC 12 NA TRBV30 NA TRBJ2-7
CASSQVGEGLTETQYF TGTGCCAGCAGCCAAGTGGGGGAAGGGCTAACAGAGACCCAGTACTTC 16 NA TRBV14 NA TRBJ2-5
CASSQGPTDHNEQFF TGTGCCAGCAGTCAGGGCCCGACGGATCACAATGAGCAGTTCTTC 15 NA TRBV27 NA TRBJ2-1
CASSRSRTNYGYTF TGCGCCAGCAGCCGGTCCCGAACTAACTATGGCTACACCTTC 14 few TRBV4-3 NA TRBJ1-2
CAINLGQGNTEAFF TGTGCCATCAACCTGGGGCAGGGGAACACTGAAGCTTTCTTT 14 NA TRBV10-3 NA TRBJ1-1
CASSLTAPGQGNSPLHF TGTGCCAGCTCTCTAACGGCCCCGGGACAGGGGAATTCACCCCTCCACTTT 17 NA TRBV18 TRBD1 TRBJ1-6
CASSVDVGGANSPLHF TGTGCCAGTAGTGTCGACGTGGGGGGCGCGAATTCACCCCTCCACTTT 16 NA TRBV19 NA TRBJ1-6
CASSLDINYEQYF TGTGCCAGCAGCTTGGATATAAACTACGAGCAGTACTTC 13 NA TRBV5-4 NA TRBJ2-7
CAWTRDRETDTQYF TGTGCCTGGACCCGGGACAGGGAGACAGATACGCAGTATTTT 14 NA TRBV30 TRBD1 TRBJ2-3
CASSLGDGTNEKLFF TGTGCCAGCAGTTTAGGGGACGGGACAAATGAAAAACTGTTTTTT 15 NA TRBV27 NA TRBJ1-4
CALSGQGGTGELFF TGTGCCCTTTCGGGACAGGGCGGCACCGGGGAGCTGTTTTTT 14 few TRBV10-3 TRBD1 TRBJ2-2
CASSLEAGGANPETQYF TGTGCCAGCAGCTTGGAAGCCGGGGGCGCGAATCCGGAGACCCAGTACTTC 17 NA TRBV5-6 NA TRBJ2-5
CASSVGRRAPYNEQFF TGTGCCAGCAGCGTAGGGCGGAGGGCCCCCTACAATGAGCAGTTCTTC 16 NA TRBV9 NA TRBJ2-1
CASSYRDRTYEQYF TGTGCCAGCAGTTACCGGGACAGGACCTACGAGCAGTACTTC 14 NA TRBV6-6 TRBD1 TRBJ2-7
CAWSGRQSSYEQYF TGTGCCTGGAGTGGGAGACAGAGCTCCTACGAGCAGTACTTC 14 NA TRBV30 NA TRBJ2-7
CASRTAGDEAYGYTF TGTGCCAGCAGAACGGCAGGGGATGAAGCCTATGGCTACACCTTC 15 NA TRBV6-6 NA TRBJ1-2
CASSSPDRAGGYTF TGTGCCAGCAGCTCCCCCGACAGGGCGGGAGGCTACACCTTC 14 NA TRBV7-3 TRBD1 TRBJ1-2
CASSQGWGLAETQYF TGTGCCAGCAGCCAAGGGTGGGGACTAGCAGAGACCCAGTACTTC 15 NA TRBV14 TRBD2 TRBJ2-5
CASSPTGTGVGQPQHF TGCGCCAGCAGTCCGACCGGGACAGGGGTGGGTCAGCCCCAGCATTTT 16 NA TRBV5-1 TRBD1 TRBJ1-5
CASSPLGGRQGGIPRGNEQFF TGTGCCAGTAGTCCCCTCGGGGGAAGACAGGGGGGAATCCCCCGGGGCAATGAGCAGTTCTTC 21 NA TRBV19 TRBD1 TRBJ2-1
CASSFDLAGGHVRELFF TGTGCCAGCAGCTTCGATCTAGCGGGGGGGCACGTAAGGGAGCTGTTTTTT 17 NA TRBV2 TRBD2 TRBJ2-2
CASSKTSAGAGYGYTF TGTGCCAGTAGTAAGACCTCCGCAGGGGCAGGCTATGGCTACACCTTC 16 once TRBV19 NA TRBJ1-2
CATDRGGQGELFF TGTGCTACAGATCGCGGGGGACAGGGGGAACTGTTCTTC 13 NA TRBV6-5 TRBD1 TRBJ2-1
CASSLKQGGLSEKLFF TGTGCCAGCAGCTTGAAGCAGGGTGGATTAAGTGAAAAACTGTTTTTT 16 NA TRBV5-6 NA TRBJ1-4
CASSENYEQYF TGTGCCAGCAGTGAAAACTACGAGCAGTACTTC 11 NA TRBV6-1 NA TRBJ2-7
CASSLGDYGYTF TGTGCCAGCAGCTTAGGGGACTATGGCTACACCTTC 12 NA TRBV7-6 NA TRBJ1-2